These 10 T cell receptor beta chains originate from one sample sequenced in a study of blood T cell repertoires in COVID-19. Generated by immunoSEQ multiplex PCR, the TCRdb table keeps only in-frame clones and is missing some. The sample has about 320,000 clones, about nine tenths seen once. The specimen sequenced was PBMCs or T cells enriched from blood (not recorded which). Every receptor here comes from a woman aged 18-30 years who had recovered from COVID-19.

The chain recombines TRBV7-2 with TRBJ1-5; no definite D call. Trimming cost V 5 bases and J 3 bases, with 5 bases left between them. The CDR3 is 12 residues long. Germline CDR1 SGHTA, CDR2 FQGNSA. The CDR3 protein is CASSVYNQPQHF. As DNA, the CDR3 is TGTGCCAGCAGCGTATACAATCAGCCCCAGCATTTT.

In this sample, this clone turned up many times. This chain joins TRBV5-1 and TRBJ2-5; the match to TRBD1 covers 10 bases. V lost 2 bases to trimming and J lost 3 bases; unmatched junction nucleotides: 7. The CDR3 is 16 amino acids. In germline, CDR1 is SGHRS, CDR2 YFSETQ. Here the CDR3 DNA reads TGCGCCAGCAGCTTCTATGGGACAGGGGCGGAAGAGACCCAGTACTTC. Encoded protein: CASSFYGTGAEETQYF.

The V call is TRBV2, the J call TRBJ1-1; D might be TRBD1 (5 bases). The germline V and J ends were trimmed by 2 bases and 4 bases, with 17 bases remaining between them. The CDR3 is made up of 16 amino acids. From germline, CDR1 is SNHLY and CDR2 FYNNEI. DNA of the CDR3: TGTGCCAGCAGTGAATTGGCGGGCAGGGAGGGCACTGAAGCTTTCTTT. Its translation is CASSELAGREGTEAFF. Supplemented by reference TRBV2 and TRBJ1-1, the full variable domain reads EPEVTQTPSHQVTQMGQEVILRCVPISNHLYFYWYRQILGQKVEFLVSFYNNEISEKSEIFDDQFSVERPDGSNFTLKIRSTKLEDSAMYFCASSELAGREGTEAFFGQGTRLTVV.

This clone was found once. This chain connects TRBV4-1 to TRBJ2-2; D call uncertain. The CDR3 has 15 residues. CDR1 and CDR2 from the germline V gene are MGHRA and YSYEKL. V was clipped by 3 bases and J by 1 base, with 9 bases between them. The CDR3 here is CASSHPNRNTGELFF. The DNA of the CDR3 is TGCGCCAGCAGCCACCCGAATAGGAACACCGGGGAGCTGTTTTTT.

This rearrangement joins TRBV5-1 to TRBJ2-2, with D perhaps TRBD1 (6 bases). The CDR3 has 14 residues. Germline V gene data show CDR1 as SGHRS and CDR2 as YFSETQ. V lost 0 bases and J lost 6, with 9 bases in between. The CDR3 nucleotides read TGCGCCAGCAGCTTGGCACAGGGAGCCGGGGAGCTGTTTTTT. Residues: CASSLAQGAGELFF.

V usage is TRBV7-9 and J usage is TRBJ1-4; D is perhaps TRBD1 (5 bases). The CDR3 has 14 residues. V lost 5 bases, J lost 5 bases, and 12 bases lay in between. Looked up from germline, CDR1 is SEHNR and CDR2 is FQNEAQ (reference sequence). The CDR3 sequence is CASSTQVSNEKLFF. The CDR3 bases are TGTGCCAGCAGCACACAGGTGTCGAATGAAAAACTGTTTTTT.

This chain joins TRBV3-1 (or the pseudogene TRBV3-2) and TRBJ2-7, with a possible D match to TRBD1 (6 bases). Per the germline V gene, CDR1 is LGHDT and CDR2 is YNNKEL (reference sequence). This CDR3 is built from 16 residues. The V gene lost 4 bases and the J gene lost 0 bases, with 16 bases spanning the gap. CDR3 protein: CASSPGQSRSSYEQYF. Written as DNA, the CDR3 is TGTGCCAGCAGCCCCGGACAGTCCCGGAGCTCCTACGAGCAGTACTTC.

In DNA, the CDR3 is TGTGCCAGCAGCGTAGCTAGCGGGGGGGCCGCAGATACGCAGTATTTT. The encoded protein is CASSVASGGAADTQYF. The V gene is TRBV9, the J gene TRBJ2-3; 12 nucleotides match TRBD2. With V trimmed by 0 bases and J by 4 bases, 3 bases remained unmatched. The CDR3 spans 16 residues. In germline, CDR1 is SGDLS, CDR2 YYNGEE.

The chain joins TRBV9 to TRBJ2-3, with 8 bases aligning to TRBD2. The junction had 11 bases not matched to a gene; V was cut back by 3 bases and J by 2 bases. The germline gives CDR1 SGDLS, CDR2 YYNGEE. The CDR3 is 17 amino acids. CDR3 sequence (DNA): TGTGCCAGCAGCGAGGACATAGCGGGGAGGTACACAGATACGCAGTATTTT. This translates into CASSEDIAGRYTDTQYF. The complete variable domain, with remaining parts taken from reference TRBV9 and TRBJ2-3, reads DSGVTQTPKHLITATGQRVTLRCSPRSGDLSVYWYQQSLDQGLQFLIQYYNGEERAKGNILERFSAQQFPDLHSELNLSSLELGDSALYFCASSEDIAGRYTDTQYFGPGTRLTVL.

This clone was seen once. The gene calls are TRBV5-1 and TRBJ2-5, with 11 bases matching TRBD1. V lost 5 bases, J lost 3 bases, and 6 bases stayed unmatched. This CDR3 spans 15 amino acids. Germline lookup yields CDR1 SGHRS and CDR2 YFSETQ. The CDR3 spells CASSRTGGTEETQYF. CDR3 in DNA: TGCGCCAGCAGTCGGACAGGGGGCACAGAAGAGACCCAGTACTTC. The full variable domain, with the rest looked up from reference TRBV5-1 and TRBJ2-5, is KAGVTQTPRYLIKTRGQQVTLSCSPISGHRSVSWYQQTPGQGLQFLFEYFSETQRNKGNFPGRFSGRQFSNSRSEMNVSTLELGDSALYLCASSRTGGTEETQYFGPGTRLLVL.